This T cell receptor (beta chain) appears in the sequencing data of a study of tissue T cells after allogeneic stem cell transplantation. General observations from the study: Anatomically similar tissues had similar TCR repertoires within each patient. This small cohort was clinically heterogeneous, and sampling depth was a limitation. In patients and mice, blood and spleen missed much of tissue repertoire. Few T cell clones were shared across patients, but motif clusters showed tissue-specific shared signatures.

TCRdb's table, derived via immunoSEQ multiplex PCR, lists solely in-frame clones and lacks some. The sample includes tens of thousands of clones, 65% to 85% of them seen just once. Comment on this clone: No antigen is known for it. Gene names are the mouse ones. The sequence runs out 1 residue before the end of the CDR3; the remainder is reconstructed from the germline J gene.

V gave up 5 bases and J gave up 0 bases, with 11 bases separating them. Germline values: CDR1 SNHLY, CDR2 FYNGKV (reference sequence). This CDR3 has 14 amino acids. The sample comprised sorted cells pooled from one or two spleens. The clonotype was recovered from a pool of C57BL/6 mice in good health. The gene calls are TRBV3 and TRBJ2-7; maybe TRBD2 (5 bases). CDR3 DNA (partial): TGTGCCAGCAGCCTTGGGGTTCTCTCCTATGAACAGTAC. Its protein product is CASSLGVLSYEQY. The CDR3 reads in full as CASSLGVLSYEQYF.